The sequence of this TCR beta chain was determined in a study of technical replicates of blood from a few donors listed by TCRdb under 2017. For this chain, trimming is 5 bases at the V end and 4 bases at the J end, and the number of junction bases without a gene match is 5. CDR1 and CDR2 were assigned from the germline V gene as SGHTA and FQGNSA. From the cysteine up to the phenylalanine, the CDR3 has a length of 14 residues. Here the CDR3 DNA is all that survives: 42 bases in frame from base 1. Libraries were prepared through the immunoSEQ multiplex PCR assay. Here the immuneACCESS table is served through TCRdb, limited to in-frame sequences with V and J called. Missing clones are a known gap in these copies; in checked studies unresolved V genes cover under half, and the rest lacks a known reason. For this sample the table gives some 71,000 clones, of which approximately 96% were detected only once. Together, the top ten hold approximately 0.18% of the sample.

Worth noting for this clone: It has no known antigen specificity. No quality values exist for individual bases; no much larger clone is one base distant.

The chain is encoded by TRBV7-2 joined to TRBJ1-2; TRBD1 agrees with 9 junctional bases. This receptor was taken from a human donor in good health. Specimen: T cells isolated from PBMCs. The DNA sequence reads TGTGCCAGCAGCCCGGGGGACAGGGTCTATGGCTACACCTTC. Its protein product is CASSPGDRVYGYTF.